What follows describes a single T cell receptor (beta chain). What it recognizes is unknown. An end of the junction does not agree with germline; a read error may underlie this. These data belong to a study of Tregs in tolerant kidney transplant recipients. TCRdb's copy holds only in-frame clones and misses some; the assay was immunoSEQ multiplex PCR. The repertoire includes approximately 75,000 clones, around 90% of them detected once, and about 0.3% sits in the top ten. CD4+CD25+CD127- Tregs, CD4+CD25- non-Tregs, CD4 and CD8 cells were sorted. Regulatory T cells were sorted from thawed PBMCs rested overnight at 37°C with 200 to 250 IU/ml IL-2. Study-level points and caveats: The small number of patients limits these findings pending further validation. In tolerant patients, donor-specific Tregs outgrew total Tregs, suggesting antigen-driven expansion.

Sequenced material: Tregs from blood, taken before the transplant. The sequence came from a human donor who received a combined kidney and bone marrow transplant.

CDR3 amino acids: CAGSRQGLSTDTQYF. CDR3 in DNA: TGCGCCGGCAGCCGACAGGGGCTAAGCACAGATACGCAGTATTTT. The chain is built from TRBV5-1 and TRBJ2-3, with 8 bases matching TRBD1. CDR1 and CDR2 (germline): SGHRS, YFSETQ. CDR3 length: 15 amino acids.